The 3 T cell receptor beta chains below were found in one sample sequenced in a study of T-cell reconstitution after alpha-beta-depleted transplantation in children. The TCRbeta library incorporated unique molecular identifiers. MiXCR, applied by TCRdb to the PCR reads, yields one record per CDR3 protein. This sample has about 600,000 distinct CDR3 sequences; over 10% occur once, and the top ten carry over 2%. The starting material was PBMCs, mostly from graft donor cells, obtained 360 days after TCRalphabeta/CD19-depleted stem cell transplant. The source of these receptors is a male patient aged 10 to 17 who had a stem cell transplant for acute myeloid leukemia, so the T cells may come from the graft donor.

This chain links TRBV30 with TRBJ2-7, with 10 bases that match TRBD1. The CDR3 extends over 14 amino acids. The V gene end was trimmed by 5 bases and the J gene end by 2 bases; junction bases not matched to a gene: 6. CDR1 is GTSNPN, CDR2 SVGIG, per germline (reference sequence). The CDR3 DNA sequence: TGTGCCTGGGGACAGGGGGGAACGGCCTACGAGCAGTACTTC. This sequence encodes CAWGQGGTAYEQYF.

This clonotype occurred many times. The chain carries TRBV28 and TRBJ1-2; 7 positions match TRBD1. The V segment lost 2 bases and the J segment 5 bases; nucleotides outside the gene matches: 11. The CDR3 consists of 16 residues. Germline values: CDR1 MDHEN, CDR2 SYDVKM. CDR3: CASSLLKTGKGYGYTF. In DNA form, the CDR3 reads TGTGCCAGCAGTTTACTAAAGACAGGGAAGGGGTATGGCTACACCTTC.

J is TRBJ2-1 and V is TRBV6-5; 7 nucleotides align to TRBD2. The V gene end was trimmed by 0 bases and the J gene end by 10 bases; junction bases not matched to a gene: 9. The CDR3 is 15 amino acids. From germline, CDR1 is MNHEY and CDR2 SVGAGI. CDR3 nucleotides: TGTGCCAGCAGTTACTCGAGAGGACTAGGAAAGGAGCAGTTCTTC. It is translated as CASSYSRGLGKEQFF.